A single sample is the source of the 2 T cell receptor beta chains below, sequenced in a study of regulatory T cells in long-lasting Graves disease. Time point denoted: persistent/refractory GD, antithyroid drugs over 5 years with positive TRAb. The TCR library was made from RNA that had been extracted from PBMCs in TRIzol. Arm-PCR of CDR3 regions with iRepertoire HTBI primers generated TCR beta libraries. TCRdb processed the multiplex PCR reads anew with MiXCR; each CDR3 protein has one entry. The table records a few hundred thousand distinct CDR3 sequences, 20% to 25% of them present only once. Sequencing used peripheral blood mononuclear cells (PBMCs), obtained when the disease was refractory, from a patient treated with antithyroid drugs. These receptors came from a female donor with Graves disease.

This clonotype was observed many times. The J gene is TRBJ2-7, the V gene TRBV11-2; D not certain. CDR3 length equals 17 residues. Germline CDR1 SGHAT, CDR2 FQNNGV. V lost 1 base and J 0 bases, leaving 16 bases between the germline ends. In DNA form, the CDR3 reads TGTGCCAGCAGCTTAGGTTGGTCAGATAGGAGCTCCTACGAGCAGTACTTC. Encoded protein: CASSLGWSDRSSYEQYF.

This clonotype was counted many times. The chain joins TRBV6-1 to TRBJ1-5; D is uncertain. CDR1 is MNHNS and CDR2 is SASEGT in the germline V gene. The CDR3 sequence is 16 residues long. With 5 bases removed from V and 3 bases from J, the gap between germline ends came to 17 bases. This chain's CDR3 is CASSTTPGRTNQPQHF. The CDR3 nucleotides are TGTGCCAGCAGTACTACCCCCGGGAGGACCAATCAGCCCCAGCATTTT.